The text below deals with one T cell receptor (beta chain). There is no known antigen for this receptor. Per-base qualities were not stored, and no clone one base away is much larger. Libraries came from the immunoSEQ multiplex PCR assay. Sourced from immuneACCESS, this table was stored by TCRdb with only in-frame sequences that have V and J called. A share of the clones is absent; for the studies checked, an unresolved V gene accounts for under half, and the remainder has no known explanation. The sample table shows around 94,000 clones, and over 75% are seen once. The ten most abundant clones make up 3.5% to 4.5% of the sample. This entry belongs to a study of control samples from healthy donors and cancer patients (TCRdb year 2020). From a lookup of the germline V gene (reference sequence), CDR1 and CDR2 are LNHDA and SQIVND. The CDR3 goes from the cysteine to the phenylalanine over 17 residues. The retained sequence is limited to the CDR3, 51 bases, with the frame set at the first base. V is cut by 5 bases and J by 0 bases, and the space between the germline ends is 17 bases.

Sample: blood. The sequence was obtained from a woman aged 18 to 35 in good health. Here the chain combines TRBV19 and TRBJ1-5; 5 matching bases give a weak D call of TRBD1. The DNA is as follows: TGTGCCAGTAGTTTAGTAGGGGTGAGGGTTAGCAATCAGCCCCAGCATTTT. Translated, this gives CASSLVGVRVSNQPQHF.